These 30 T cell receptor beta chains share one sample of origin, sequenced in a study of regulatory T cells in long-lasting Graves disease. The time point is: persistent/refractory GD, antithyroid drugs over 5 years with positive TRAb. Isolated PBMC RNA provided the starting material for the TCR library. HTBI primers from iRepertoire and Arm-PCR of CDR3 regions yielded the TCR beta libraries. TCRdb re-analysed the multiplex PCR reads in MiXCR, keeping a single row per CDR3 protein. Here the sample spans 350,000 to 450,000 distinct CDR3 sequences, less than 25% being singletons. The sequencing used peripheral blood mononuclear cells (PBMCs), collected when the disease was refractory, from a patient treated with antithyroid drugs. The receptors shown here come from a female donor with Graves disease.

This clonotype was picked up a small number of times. The CDR3 DNA is TGTGCCAGCAGCCCGGGAGACAGGGTAGACTATGGCTACACCTTC. Residues: CASSPGDRVDYGYTF. The chain has TRBV7-9 and TRBJ1-2; 7 bases align to TRBD1. CDR1 is SEHNR, CDR2 FQNEAQ, per germline (reference sequence). J gave up 3 bases and V 5 bases, and 9 bases lay outside the gene matches. This CDR3 has 15 amino acids.

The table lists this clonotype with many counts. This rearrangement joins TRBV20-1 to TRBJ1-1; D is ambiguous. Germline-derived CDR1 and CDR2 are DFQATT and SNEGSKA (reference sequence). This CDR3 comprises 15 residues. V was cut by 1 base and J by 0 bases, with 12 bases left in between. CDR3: CSARGLGNLNTEAFF. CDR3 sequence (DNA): TGCAGTGCTAGAGGACTAGGGAATTTGAACACTGAAGCTTTCTTT.

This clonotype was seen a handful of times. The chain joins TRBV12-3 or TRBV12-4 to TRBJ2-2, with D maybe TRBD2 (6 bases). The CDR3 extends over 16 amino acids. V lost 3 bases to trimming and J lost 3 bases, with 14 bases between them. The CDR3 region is CASSFRWEAYTGELFF. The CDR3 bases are TGTGCCAGCAGTTTTAGGTGGGAGGCGTACACCGGGGAGCTGTTTTTT.

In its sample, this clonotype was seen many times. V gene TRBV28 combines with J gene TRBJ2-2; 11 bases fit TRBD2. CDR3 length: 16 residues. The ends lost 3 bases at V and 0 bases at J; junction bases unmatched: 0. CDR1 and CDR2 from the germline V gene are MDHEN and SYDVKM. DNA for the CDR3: TGTGCCAGCAGTTTGGGACTAGCGGCGAACACCGGGGAGCTGTTTTTT. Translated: CASSLGLAANTGELFF. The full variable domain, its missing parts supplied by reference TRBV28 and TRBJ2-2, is DVKVTQSSRYLVKRTGEKVFLECVQDMDHENMFWYRQDPGLGLRLIYFSYDVKMKEKGDIPEGYSVSREKKERFSLILESASTNQTSMYLCASSLGLAANTGELFFGEGSRLTVL.

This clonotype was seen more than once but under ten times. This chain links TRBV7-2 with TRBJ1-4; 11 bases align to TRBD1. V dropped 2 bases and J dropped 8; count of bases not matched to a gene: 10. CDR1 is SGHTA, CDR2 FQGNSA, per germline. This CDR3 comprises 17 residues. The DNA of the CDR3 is TGTGCCAGCAGCTTAATGGGACAGGGGGTTTCGGGGGAAAAACTGTTTTTT. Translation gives CASSLMGQGVSGEKLFF.

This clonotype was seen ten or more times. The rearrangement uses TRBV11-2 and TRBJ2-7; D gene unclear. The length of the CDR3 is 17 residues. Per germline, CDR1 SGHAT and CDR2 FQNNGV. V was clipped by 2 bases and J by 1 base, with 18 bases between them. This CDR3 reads CASSLSRVYASSYEQYF. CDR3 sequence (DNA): TGTGCCAGCAGCTTATCAAGGGTGTATGCGAGTTCCTACGAGCAGTACTTC.

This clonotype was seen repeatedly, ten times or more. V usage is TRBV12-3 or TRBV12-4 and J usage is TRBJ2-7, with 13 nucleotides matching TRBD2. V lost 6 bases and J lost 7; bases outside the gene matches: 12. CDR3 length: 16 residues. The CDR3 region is CASRKTGTSGIGEQYF. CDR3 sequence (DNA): TGTGCCAGCAGGAAAACCGGGACTAGCGGGATTGGGGAGCAGTACTTC.

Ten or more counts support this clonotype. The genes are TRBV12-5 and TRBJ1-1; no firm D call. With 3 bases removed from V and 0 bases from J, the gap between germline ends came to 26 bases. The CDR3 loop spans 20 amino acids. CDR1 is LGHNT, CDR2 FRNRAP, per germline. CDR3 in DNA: TGTGCTAGTGGTTTTCTCGTACAGTCTGACGGGAGCCCAATGAACACTGAAGCTTTCTTT. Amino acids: CASGFLVQSDGSPMNTEAFF.

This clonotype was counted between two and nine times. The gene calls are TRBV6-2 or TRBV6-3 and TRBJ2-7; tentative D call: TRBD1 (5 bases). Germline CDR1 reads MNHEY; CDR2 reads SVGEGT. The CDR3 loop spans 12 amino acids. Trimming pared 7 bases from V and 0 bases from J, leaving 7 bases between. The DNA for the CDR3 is TGTGCCAGCAAGGACATCTCCTACGAGCAGTACTTC. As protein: CASKDISYEQYF.

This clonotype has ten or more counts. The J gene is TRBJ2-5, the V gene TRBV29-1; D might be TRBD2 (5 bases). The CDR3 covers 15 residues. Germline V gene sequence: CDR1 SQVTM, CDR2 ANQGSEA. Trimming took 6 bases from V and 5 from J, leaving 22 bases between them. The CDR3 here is CSVDNLSGLRETQYF. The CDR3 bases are TGCAGCGTGGATAACCTAAGCGGCCTTAGGGAGACCCAGTACTTC.

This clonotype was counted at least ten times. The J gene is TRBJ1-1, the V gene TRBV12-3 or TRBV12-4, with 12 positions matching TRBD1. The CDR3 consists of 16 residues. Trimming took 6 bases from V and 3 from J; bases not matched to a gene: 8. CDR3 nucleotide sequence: TGTGCCAGCAGCCTTGGGACAGGGGGCGCGGACACTGAAGCTTTCTTT. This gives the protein CASSLGTGGADTEAFF.

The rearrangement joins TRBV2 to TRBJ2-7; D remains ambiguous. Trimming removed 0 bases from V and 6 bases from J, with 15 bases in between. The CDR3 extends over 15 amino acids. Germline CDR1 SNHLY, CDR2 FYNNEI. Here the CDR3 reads CASSEALLPGSEQYF. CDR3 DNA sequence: TGTGCCAGCAGTGAAGCGCTTCTCCCGGGTAGCGAGCAGTACTTC.

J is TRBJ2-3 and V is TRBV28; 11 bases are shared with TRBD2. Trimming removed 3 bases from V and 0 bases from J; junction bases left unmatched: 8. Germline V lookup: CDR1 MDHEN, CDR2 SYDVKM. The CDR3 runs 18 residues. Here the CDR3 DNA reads TGTGCCAGCAGTTTGTTCCTGGGACTAGCGGATAGCACAGATACGCAGTATTTT. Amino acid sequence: CASSLFLGLADSTDTQYF.

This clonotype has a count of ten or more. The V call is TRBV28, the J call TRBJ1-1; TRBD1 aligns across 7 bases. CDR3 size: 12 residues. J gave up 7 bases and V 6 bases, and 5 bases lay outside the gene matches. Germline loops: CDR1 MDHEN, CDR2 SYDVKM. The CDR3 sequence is CASRATGFEAFF. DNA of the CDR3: TGTGCCAGCAGGGCGACAGGGTTTGAAGCTTTCTTT.

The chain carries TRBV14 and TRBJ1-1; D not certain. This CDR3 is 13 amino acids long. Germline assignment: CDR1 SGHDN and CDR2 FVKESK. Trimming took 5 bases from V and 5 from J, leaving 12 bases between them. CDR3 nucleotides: TGTGCCAGCAGCGTCGAGGGTTGGACTGAAGCTTTCTTT. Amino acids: CASSVEGWTEAFF.

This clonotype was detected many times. CDR3 sequence reads: CASSPWTVLSYEQYF. In DNA, the CDR3 is TGTGCCAGCAGTCCATGGACCGTGCTCTCCTACGAGCAGTACTTC. V and J are TRBV28 and TRBJ2-7; D gene ambiguous. V lost 5 bases and J lost 0, with 14 bases in between. Germline CDR1 reads MDHEN; CDR2 reads SYDVKM. CDR3 length: 15 amino acids.

The CDR3: CASSLIGRFFEQYF. CDR3 DNA: TGTGCCAGCAGTTTGATAGGGAGGTTCTTCGAGCAGTACTTC. This chain uses TRBV28 with TRBJ2-7, with D tentatively TRBD2 (6 bases). Per germline, CDR1 MDHEN and CDR2 SYDVKM. V was trimmed by 3 bases and J by 6 bases, leaving 15 bases between them. CDR3 length: 14 residues.

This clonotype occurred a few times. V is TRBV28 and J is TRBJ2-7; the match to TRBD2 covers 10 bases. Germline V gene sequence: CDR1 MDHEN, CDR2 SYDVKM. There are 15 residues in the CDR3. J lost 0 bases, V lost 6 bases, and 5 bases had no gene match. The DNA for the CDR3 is TGTGCCAGCAGCCAAGCGGGAGGGCCCTCCTACGAGCAGTACTTC. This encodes CASSQAGGPSYEQYF.

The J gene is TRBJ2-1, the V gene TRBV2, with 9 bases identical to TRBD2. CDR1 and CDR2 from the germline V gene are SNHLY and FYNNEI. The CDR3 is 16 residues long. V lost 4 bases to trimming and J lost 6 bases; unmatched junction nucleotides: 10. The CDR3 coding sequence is TGTGCCAGCAGTGGGCTCCTAGCGGGACCCGGCAATGAGCAGTTCTTC. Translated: CASSGLLAGPGNEQFF.

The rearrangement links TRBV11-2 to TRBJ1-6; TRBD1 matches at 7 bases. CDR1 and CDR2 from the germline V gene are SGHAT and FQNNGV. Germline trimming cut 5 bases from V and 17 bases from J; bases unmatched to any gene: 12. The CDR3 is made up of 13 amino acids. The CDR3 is CASSQIQGGKFHF. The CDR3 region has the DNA TGTGCCAGCAGCCAGATCCAGGGGGGGAAATTCCACTTT. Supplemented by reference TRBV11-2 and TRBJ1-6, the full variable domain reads EAGVAQSPRYKIIEKRQSVAFWCNPISGHATLYWYQQILGQGPKLLIQFQNNGVVDDSQLPKDRFSAERLKGVDSTLKIQPAKLEDSAVYLCASSQIQGGKFHFGNGTRLTVT.

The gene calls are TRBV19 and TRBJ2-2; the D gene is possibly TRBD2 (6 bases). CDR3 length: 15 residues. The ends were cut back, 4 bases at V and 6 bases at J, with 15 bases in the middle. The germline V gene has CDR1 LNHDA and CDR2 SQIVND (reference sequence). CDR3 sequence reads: CASSTRGLGSGELFF. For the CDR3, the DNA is TGTGCCAGTAGTACGCGGGGCCTAGGGTCCGGGGAGCTGTTTTTT.

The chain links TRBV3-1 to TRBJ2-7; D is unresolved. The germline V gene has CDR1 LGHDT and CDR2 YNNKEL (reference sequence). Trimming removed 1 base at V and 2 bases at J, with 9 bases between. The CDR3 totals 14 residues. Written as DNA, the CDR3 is TGTGCCAGCAGCCAAGGGCATCGACCCTACGAGCAGTACTTC. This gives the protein CASSQGHRPYEQYF.

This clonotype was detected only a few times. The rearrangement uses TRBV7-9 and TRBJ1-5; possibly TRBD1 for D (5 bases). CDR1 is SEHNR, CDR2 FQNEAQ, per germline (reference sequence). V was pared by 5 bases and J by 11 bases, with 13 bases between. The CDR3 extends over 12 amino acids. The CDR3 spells CASSLVRGTQHF. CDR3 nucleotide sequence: TGTGCCAGCAGCCTCGTGAGGGGAACCCAGCATTTT.

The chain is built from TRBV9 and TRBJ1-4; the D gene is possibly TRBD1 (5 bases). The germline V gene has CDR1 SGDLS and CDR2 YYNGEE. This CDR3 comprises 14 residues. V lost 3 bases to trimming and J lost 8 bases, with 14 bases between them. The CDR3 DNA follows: TGTGCCAGCAGCGAGGGATCAGGGTACGAAAAACTGTTTTTT. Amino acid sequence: CASSEGSGYEKLFF.

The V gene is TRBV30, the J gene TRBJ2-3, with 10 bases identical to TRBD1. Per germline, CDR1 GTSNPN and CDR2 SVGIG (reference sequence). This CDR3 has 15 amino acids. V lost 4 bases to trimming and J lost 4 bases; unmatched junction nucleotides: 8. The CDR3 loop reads CAWNTGQGFADTQYF. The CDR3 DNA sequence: TGTGCCTGGAACACGGGACAGGGGTTTGCAGATACGCAGTATTTT. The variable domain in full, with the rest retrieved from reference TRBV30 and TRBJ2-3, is SQTIHQWPATLVQPVGSPLSLECTVEGTSNPNLYWYRQAAGRGLQLLFYSVGIGQISSEVPQNLSASRPQDRQFILSSKKLLLSDSGFYLCAWNTGQGFADTQYFGPGTRLTVL.

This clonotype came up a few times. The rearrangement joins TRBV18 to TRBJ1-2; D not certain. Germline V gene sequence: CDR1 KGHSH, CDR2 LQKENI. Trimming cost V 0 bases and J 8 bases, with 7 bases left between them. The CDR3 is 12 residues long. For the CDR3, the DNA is TGTGCCAGCTCACCACCTGCGGGCGGCTACACCTTC. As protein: CASSPPAGGYTF.

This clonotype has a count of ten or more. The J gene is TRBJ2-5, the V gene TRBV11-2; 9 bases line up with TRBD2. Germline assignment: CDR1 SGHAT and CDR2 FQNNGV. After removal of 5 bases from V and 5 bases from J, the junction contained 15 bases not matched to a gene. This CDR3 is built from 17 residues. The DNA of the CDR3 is TGTGCCAGCAGCCTCCCTGTTGGCGGGAGGGCCACGGAGACCCAGTACTTC. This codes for CASSLPVGGRATETQYF.

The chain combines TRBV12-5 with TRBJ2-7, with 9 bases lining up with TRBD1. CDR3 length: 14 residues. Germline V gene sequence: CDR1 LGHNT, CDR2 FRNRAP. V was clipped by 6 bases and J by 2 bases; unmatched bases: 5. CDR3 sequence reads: CASGPTGGPYEQYF. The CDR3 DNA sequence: TGTGCTAGTGGACCAACAGGGGGCCCCTACGAGCAGTACTTC. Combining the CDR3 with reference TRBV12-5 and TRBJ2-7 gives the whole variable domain DARVTQTPRHKVTEMGQEVTMRCQPILGHNTVFWYRQTMMQGLELLAYFRNRAPLDDSGMPKDRFSAEMPDATLATLKIQPSEPRDSAVYFCASGPTGGPYEQYFGPGTRLTVT.

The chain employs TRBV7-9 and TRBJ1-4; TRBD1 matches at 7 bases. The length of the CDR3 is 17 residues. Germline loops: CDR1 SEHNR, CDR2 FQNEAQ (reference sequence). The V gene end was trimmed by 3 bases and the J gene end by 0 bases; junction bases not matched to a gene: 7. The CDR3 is CASSLAQGETTNEKLFF. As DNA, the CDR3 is TGTGCCAGCAGCTTGGCGCAGGGGGAAACAACTAATGAAAAACTGTTTTTT.

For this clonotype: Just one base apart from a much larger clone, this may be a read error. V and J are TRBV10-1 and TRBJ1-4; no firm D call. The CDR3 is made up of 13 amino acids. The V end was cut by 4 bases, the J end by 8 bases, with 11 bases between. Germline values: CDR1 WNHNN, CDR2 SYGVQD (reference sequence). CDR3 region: CASSAQVGEKLFF. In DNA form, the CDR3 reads TGCGCCAGCAGTGCGCAGGTCGGCGAAAAACTGTTTTTT.